The 22 T cell receptor beta chains below were found in one sample sequenced in a study of blood T cell repertoires in COVID-19. The table came from immunoSEQ multiplex PCR; TCRdb's copy has only in-frame clones and leaves some out. The sample yields 150,000 to 180,000 clones, 70% to 90% seen once. The sample was peripheral blood. All receptors derive from a man in his 60s with COVID-19, enrolled during active disease.

This sequence joins TRBV5-1 and TRBJ2-7, with 10 bases lining up with TRBD2. Germline loops: CDR1 SGHRS, CDR2 YFSETQ. This CDR3 is 18 amino acids long. Germline trimming cut 4 bases from V and 3 bases from J; bases unmatched to any gene: 16. The CDR3 nucleotides are TGCGCCAGCAGCCGCAAGTTAAGCGGGAGGGCCGATCTCTACGAGCAGTACTTC. Translated, it gives CASSRKLSGRADLYEQYF. The entire variable domain, with the rest obtained from reference TRBV5-1 and TRBJ2-7, is as follows: KAGVTQTPRYLIKTRGQQVTLSCSPISGHRSVSWYQQTPGQGLQFLFEYFSETQRNKGNFPGRFSGRQFSNSRSEMNVSTLELGDSALYLCASSRKLSGRADLYEQYFGPGTRLTVT.

This chain connects TRBV19 to TRBJ2-7, with 7 bases lining up with TRBD1. CDR1 and CDR2 (germline): LNHDA, SQIVND (reference sequence). CDR3 length: 15 amino acids. V gave up 2 bases and J gave up 4 bases; unmatched junction bases: 8. The CDR3 spells CASSIIEGARYEQYF. CDR3 coding DNA: TGTGCCAGTAGTATAATAGAGGGGGCGAGGTACGAGCAGTACTTC.

The J gene is TRBJ1-5, the V gene TRBV15; 8 bases line up with TRBD1. Trimming at V came to 6 bases and at J to 6 bases, leaving 7 bases not matched to a gene. The CDR3 has 14 residues. The V gene's germline CDR1 is LNHNV and CDR2 YYDKDF (reference sequence). CDR3 in DNA: TGTGCCACCAGTTGGACAGGGTCTTTTCAGCCCCAGCATTTT. It is translated as CATSWTGSFQPQHF.

The chain employs TRBV3-1 (or the pseudogene TRBV3-2) and TRBJ2-1; 15 bases are shared with TRBD2. This CDR3 comprises 18 residues. Per germline, CDR1 LGHDT and CDR2 YNNKEL (reference sequence). Germline trimming cut 0 bases from V and 7 bases from J; bases unmatched to any gene: 7. This chain's CDR3 is CASSQDRTSGGALNEQFF. The CDR3 region has the DNA TGTGCCAGCAGCCAAGATCGGACTAGCGGGGGGGCGCTGAATGAGCAGTTCTTC.

The genes are TRBV19 and TRBJ1-1, with D perhaps matching TRBD1 (5 bases). Germline V gene data show CDR1 as LNHDA and CDR2 as SQIVND (reference sequence). Deletions cut 6 bases from V and 6 bases from J, with 11 bases between. The CDR3 is 12 amino acids. CDR3 region: CASRAGWAEAFF. CDR3 in DNA: TGTGCCAGTAGGGCAGGGTGGGCTGAAGCTTTCTTT.

This clone has only one observation. The rearrangement uses TRBV18 and TRBJ2-3; D is undetermined. CDR3 length: 14 amino acids. Per germline, CDR1 KGHSH and CDR2 LQKENI. The V end was cut by 6 bases, the J end by 3 bases, with 13 bases between. The chain's CDR3 is CASSPVETTDTQYF. Written as DNA, the CDR3 is TGTGCCAGCTCCCCCGTTGAGACAACAGATACGCAGTATTTT.

The CDR3 DNA reads as TGTGCCAGCAGCCTAACCGCATCCTCGAACACTGAAGCTTTCTTT. It yields the protein CASSLTASSNTEAFF. J is TRBJ1-1 and V is TRBV7-6; D call uncertain. CDR3 length equals 15 residues. Per germline, CDR1 SGHVS and CDR2 FNYEAQ. V lost 5 bases to trimming and J lost 1 base, with 14 bases between them.

This chain links TRBV7-3 with TRBJ2-2, with a tentative D call TRBD1 (6 bases). V lost 5 bases and J lost 8, with 12 bases in between. CDR3 length: 13 amino acids. The germline V gene encodes CDR1 SGHTA and CDR2 FQGTGA. CDR3: CASSLGQLGELFF. The CDR3 nucleotides are TGTGCCAGCAGCCTAGGACAGTTAGGGGAGCTGTTTTTT.

V and J are TRBV11-2 and TRBJ1-3, with D possibly being TRBD1 (6 bases). Trimming cost V 2 bases and J 3 bases, with 8 bases left between them. There are 14 residues in the CDR3. The germline gives CDR1 SGHAT, CDR2 FQNNGV. The CDR3 here is CASSLNRVGNTIYF. The CDR3, as DNA: TGTGCCAGCAGCTTAAACAGGGTTGGAAACACCATATATTTT.

This clone was detected only once. The V gene is TRBV29-1, the J gene TRBJ1-1; D not certain. Germline values: CDR1 SQVTM, CDR2 ANQGSEA. CDR3 length equals 13 residues. V shed 2 bases and J shed 6 bases, with 13 bases lying between them. This CDR3 reads CSVEIQLIAEAFF. As DNA, the CDR3 is TGCAGCGTTGAAATACAGTTGATAGCTGAAGCTTTCTTT.

The gene calls are TRBV7-2 and TRBJ1-1, with 8 bases lining up with TRBD1. There are 15 residues in the CDR3. CDR1 and CDR2 (germline): SGHTA, FQGNSA. V shed 5 bases and J 1 base; nucleotides not matched to a gene: 6. The CDR3 region is CASSIYGQGNTEAFF. The CDR3 coding sequence is TGTGCCAGCAGCATTTACGGACAGGGGAACACTGAAGCTTTCTTT.

This clone was detected ten times or more. J is TRBJ1-4 and V is TRBV2; possibly TRBD1 for D (5 bases). Germline V gene lookup returns CDR1 SNHLY and CDR2 FYNNEI. The CDR3 runs 11 residues. V lost 7 bases and J 9 bases, leaving 9 bases between the germline ends. This CDR3 is CASNQGKKLFF. CDR3 DNA sequence: TGTGCCAGCAACCAGGGTAAAAAACTGTTTTTT.

The rearrangement uses TRBV24-1 and TRBJ2-1, with 7 bases lining up with TRBD1. CDR1 is KGHDR, CDR2 SFDVKD, per germline. Trimming at V came to 3 bases and at J to 8 bases, leaving 9 bases not matched to a gene. The CDR3 consists of 15 residues. The CDR3 region has the DNA TGTGCCACCAGTGATCCGGCTTCGACAGGGTATGAGCAGTTCTTC. Translating gives CATSDPASTGYEQFF.

The chain employs TRBV5-4 and TRBJ1-4; tentatively, D is TRBD1 (5 bases). Between the trimmed V and J ends, which lost 0 bases and 2 bases, there was a span of 8 bases. The CDR3 extends over 15 amino acids. CDR1 and CDR2 (germline): SGHNT, YYREEE (reference sequence). The DNA for the CDR3 is TGTGCCAGCAGCTTGGAGGGGCGGACTAATGAAAAACTGTTTTTT. It codes for CASSLEGRTNEKLFF. Full variable domain (rest looked up from reference TRBV5-4 and TRBJ1-4): ETGVTQSPTHLIKTRGQQVTLRCSSQSGHNTVSWYQQALGQGPQFIFQYYREEENGRGNFPPRFSGLQFPNYSSELNVNALELDDSALYLCASSLEGRTNEKLFFGSGTQLSVL.

The CDR3 protein is CASSESRGRTYEQYF. CDR3 nucleotide sequence: TGCGCCAGCAGTGAGTCGCGCGGGCGCACCTACGAGCAGTACTTC. This chain links TRBV10-1 with TRBJ2-7; a weak D match, TRBD2 (5 bases). The germline CDR1 and CDR2 sequences are WNHNN and SYGVQD (reference sequence). With 0 bases removed from V and 2 bases from J, the gap between germline ends came to 11 bases. The CDR3 sequence is 15 residues long.

The CDR3 here is CASSLQGAGELFF. CDR3 DNA: TGTGCCAGCAGCTTACAGGGGGCCGGGGAGCTGTTTTTT. The chain uses TRBV7-3 and TRBJ2-2, with 7 positions matching TRBD1. CDR3 length equals 13 residues. The germline V gene has CDR1 SGHTA and CDR2 FQGTGA. The junction had 0 bases not matched to a gene; V was cut back by 2 bases and J by 6 bases. The full variable domain, rest sourced from reference TRBV7-3 and TRBJ2-2, is GAGVSQTPSNKVTEKGKYVELRCDPISGHTALYWYRQSLGQGPEFLIYFQGTGAADDSGLPNDRFFAVRPEGSVSTLKIQRTERGDSAVYLCASSLQGAGELFFGEGSRLTVL.

This clone has a single count. The V gene is TRBV7-9, the J gene TRBJ1-5, with 8 positions matching TRBD1. Trimming at V came to 8 bases and at J to 4 bases, leaving 7 bases not matched to a gene. CDR1 is SEHNR, CDR2 FQNEAQ, per germline (reference sequence). The length of the CDR3 is 14 residues. The chain's CDR3 is CASAITGGNQPQHF. The CDR3 DNA reads as TGTGCCAGCGCCATCACAGGGGGAAATCAGCCCCAGCATTTT.

Only one count was recorded for this clone. The V gene is TRBV7-2, the J gene TRBJ1-2, with a weak D call TRBD1 (5 bases). CDR1 is SGHTA, CDR2 FQGNSA, per germline. The CDR3 length is 12 residues. V lost 3 bases and J lost 8, with 10 bases in between. The CDR3 DNA is TGTGCCAGCAGCTTCGGGGGGAAGGGCTACACCTTC. As protein: CASSFGGKGYTF.

V usage is TRBV3-1 (or the pseudogene TRBV3-2) and J usage is TRBJ2-4, with D possibly TRBD1 on 6 matching bases. The CDR3 is 15 amino acids. V was clipped by 3 bases and J by 0 bases, with 9 bases between them. Germline loops: CDR1 LGHDT, CDR2 YNNKEL (reference sequence). CDR3 region: CASSQRTVAKNIQYF. The CDR3, as DNA: TGTGCCAGCAGCCAGAGGACAGTAGCCAAAAACATTCAGTACTTC.

The chain combines TRBV11-2 with TRBJ1-1; no definite D call. The length of the CDR3 is 15 residues. CDR1 and CDR2 (germline): SGHAT, FQNNGV. The V gene lost 5 bases and the J gene lost 4 bases, with 17 bases spanning the gap. The CDR3: CASSLGGQQGTEAFF. In DNA, the CDR3 is TGTGCCAGCAGCCTCGGAGGGCAGCAAGGCACTGAAGCTTTCTTT.

This clone has just a few counts. The V gene is TRBV18, the J gene TRBJ2-1, with D tentatively TRBD1 (5 bases). The CDR3 runs 15 residues. Between the trimmed V and J ends, which lost 0 bases and 8 bases, there was a span of 14 bases. Germline CDR1 reads KGHSH; CDR2 reads LQKENI. The CDR3 nucleotides read TGTGCCAGCTCACCACCGGTTGGTGGGGCTGATGAGCAGTTCTTC. Protein: CASSPPVGGADEQFF.

The chain recombines TRBV2 with TRBJ1-2, with D possibly being TRBD1 (5 bases). V shed 5 bases and J shed 1 base, with 17 bases lying between them. This CDR3 is 16 amino acids long. The germline V gene encodes CDR1 SNHLY and CDR2 FYNNEI. The CDR3, as DNA: TGTGCCAGCAGTCCAAACCGACAGACTTTTAACTATGGCTACACCTTC. Translating it yields CASSPNRQTFNYGYTF.